This section outlines one TCR beta chain sequence together with its context. The antigen is unknown. This specimen belongs to a study of blood T cells in healthy people across ages. Study details: Through template switching, about one barcoded beta molecule was captured per two T cells, as measured in model experiments.

V was pared by 6 bases and J by 2 bases, with 12 bases of the junction left unmatched. This CDR3 spans 17 amino acids. The germline CDR1 and CDR2 sequences are MNHEY and SVGEGT. Whole-study results and caveats: A greater number of naive CD4+ cells and higher diversity distinguished long-lived donors from aged donors.

Primers used in a second PCR of about 6 to 12 cycles were a sample-barcoded 5' primer and a J-beta primer mix. TCRdb analysed the 5' RACE reads with MiXCR anew, one entry per CDR3 protein. The sample includes around 1,900,000 distinct CDR3 sequences, about 39% of them seen just once. The sequenced material came from blood. V usage is TRBV6-2 or TRBV6-3 and J usage is TRBJ1-5, with TRBD1 matching over 8 bases. The TCR originated in a human donor in good health. CDR3 sequence: CASSQPMVTGGNQPQHF. The CDR3 DNA follows: TGTGCCAGCAGCCAACCCATGGTGACAGGGGGCAATCAGCCCCAGCATTTT.